This TCR beta chain was sequenced during a study of human T cells and chemical hapten exposure. As for time point: healthy volunteer bleed at 2 weeks. Someone pulled total RNA out of unfractionated whole blood. This CDR3 contains 13 residues. With 2 bases removed from V and 6 bases from J, the gap between germline ends came to 13 bases. Germline V gene sequence: CDR1 DFQATT, CDR2 SNEGSKA (reference sequence). One entry per CDR3 protein results from TCRdb running MiXCR on the RACE reads. In the table there are around 130,000 distinct CDR3 sequences, approximately 9.5% of which are singletons. The sequenced sample was whole blood. The V call is TRBV20-1, the J call TRBJ1-1; D might be TRBD1 (6 bases). The TCR sequence derives from a male donor in good health. Some clones in this sample may be carry-over from other donors' samples. CDR3 sequence reads: CSARQGLIAEAFF. The CDR3 region has the DNA TGCAGTGCTAGACAGGGGTTAATAGCTGAAGCTTTCTTT.